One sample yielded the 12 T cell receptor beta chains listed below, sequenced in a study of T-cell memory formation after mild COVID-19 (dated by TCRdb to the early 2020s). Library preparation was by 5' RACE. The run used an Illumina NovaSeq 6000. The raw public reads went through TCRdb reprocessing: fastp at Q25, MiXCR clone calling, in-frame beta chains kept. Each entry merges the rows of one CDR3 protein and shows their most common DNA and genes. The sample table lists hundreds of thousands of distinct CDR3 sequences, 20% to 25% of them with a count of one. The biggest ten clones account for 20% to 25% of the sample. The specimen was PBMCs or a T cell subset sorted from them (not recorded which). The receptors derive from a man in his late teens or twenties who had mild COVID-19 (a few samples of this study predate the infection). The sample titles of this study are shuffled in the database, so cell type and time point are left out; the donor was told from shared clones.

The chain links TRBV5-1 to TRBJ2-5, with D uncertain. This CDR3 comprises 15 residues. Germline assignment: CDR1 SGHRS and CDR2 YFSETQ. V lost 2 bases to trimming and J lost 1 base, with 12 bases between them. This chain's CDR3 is CASSFARAVQETQYF. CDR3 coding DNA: TGCGCCAGCAGCTTCGCCCGGGCGGTCCAAGAGACCCAGTACTTC.

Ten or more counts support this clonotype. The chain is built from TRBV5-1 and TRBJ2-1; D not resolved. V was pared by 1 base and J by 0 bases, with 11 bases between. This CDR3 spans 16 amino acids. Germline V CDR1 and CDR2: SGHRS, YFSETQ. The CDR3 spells CASSLPSQSSYNEQFF. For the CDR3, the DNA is TGCGCCAGCAGCTTGCCTTCCCAGAGCTCCTACAATGAGCAGTTCTTC.

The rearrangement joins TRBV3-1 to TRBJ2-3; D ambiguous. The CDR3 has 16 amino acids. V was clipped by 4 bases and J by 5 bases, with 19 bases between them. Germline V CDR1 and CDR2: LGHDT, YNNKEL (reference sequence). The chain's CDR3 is CASSPPLGAPGDTQYF. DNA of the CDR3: TGTGCCAGCAGCCCGCCTCTGGGTGCCCCGGGAGATACGCAGTATTTT.

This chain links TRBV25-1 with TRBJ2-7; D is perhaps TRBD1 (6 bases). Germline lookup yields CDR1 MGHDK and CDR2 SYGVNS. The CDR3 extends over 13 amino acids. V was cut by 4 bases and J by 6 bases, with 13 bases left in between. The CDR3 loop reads CASSGDYRAEQYF. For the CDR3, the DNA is TGTGCCAGCAGTGGAGATTACAGGGCCGAGCAGTACTTC.

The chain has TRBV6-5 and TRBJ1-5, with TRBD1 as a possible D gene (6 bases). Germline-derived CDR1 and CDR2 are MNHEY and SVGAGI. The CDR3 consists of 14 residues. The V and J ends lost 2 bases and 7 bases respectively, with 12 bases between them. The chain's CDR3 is CASSYAGARQPQHF. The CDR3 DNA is TGTGCCAGCAGTTACGCAGGGGCTCGGCAGCCCCAGCATTTT.

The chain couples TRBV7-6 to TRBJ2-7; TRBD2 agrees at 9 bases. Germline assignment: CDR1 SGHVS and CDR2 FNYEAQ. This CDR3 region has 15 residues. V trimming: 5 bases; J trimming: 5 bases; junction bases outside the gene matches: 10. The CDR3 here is CASSTLTSGSDEQYF. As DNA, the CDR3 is TGTGCCAGCAGCACCCTGACTAGCGGTTCGGACGAGCAGTACTTC.

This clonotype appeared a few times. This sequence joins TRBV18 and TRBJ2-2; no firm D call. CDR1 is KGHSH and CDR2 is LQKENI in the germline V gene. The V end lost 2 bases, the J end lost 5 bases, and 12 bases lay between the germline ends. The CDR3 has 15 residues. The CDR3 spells CASSPGPKQTGELFF. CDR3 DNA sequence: TGTGCCAGCTCACCAGGGCCCAAGCAGACCGGGGAGCTGTTTTTT.

CDR3 sequence (DNA): TGTGCCTGGAGTGTTCACCCGCGGACTGAAGCTTTCTTT. Encoded protein: CAWSVHPRTEAFF. V usage is TRBV30 and J usage is TRBJ1-1; no definite D call. The CDR3 has 13 amino acids. Germline CDR1 is GTSNPN and CDR2 is SVGIG (reference sequence). Deletions cut 0 bases from V and 5 bases from J, with 10 bases between.

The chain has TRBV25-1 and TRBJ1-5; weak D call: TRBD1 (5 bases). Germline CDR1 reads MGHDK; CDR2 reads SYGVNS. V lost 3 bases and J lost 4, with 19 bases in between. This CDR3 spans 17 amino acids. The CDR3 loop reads CASSEDDDSVGNQPQHF. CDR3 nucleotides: TGTGCCAGCAGTGAGGACGACGACAGCGTAGGGAATCAGCCCCAGCATTTT.

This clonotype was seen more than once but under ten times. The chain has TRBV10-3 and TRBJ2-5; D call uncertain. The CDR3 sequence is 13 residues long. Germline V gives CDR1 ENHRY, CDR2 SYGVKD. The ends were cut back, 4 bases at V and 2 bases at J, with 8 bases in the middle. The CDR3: CAISGTRQETQYF. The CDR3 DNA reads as TGTGCCATCAGTGGGACGAGGCAAGAGACCCAGTACTTC.

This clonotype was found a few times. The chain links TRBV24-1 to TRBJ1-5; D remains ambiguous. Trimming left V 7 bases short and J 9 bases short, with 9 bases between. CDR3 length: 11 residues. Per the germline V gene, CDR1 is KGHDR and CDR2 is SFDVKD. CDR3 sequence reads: CATSHSGPQHF. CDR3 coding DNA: TGTGCCACCAGCCACTCTGGGCCCCAGCATTTT.

This CDR3 is CTSSQDSRAADGYTF. In DNA, the CDR3 is TGCACCAGCAGCCAAGATAGTCGGGCAGCCGATGGCTACACCTTC. The chain uses TRBV1 and TRBJ1-2. TRBV1 is flagged as a pseudogene. The CDR3 totals 15 residues.